This paragraph reports one T cell receptor beta chain. Its antigen is still unknown. Germline lookup yields CDR1 SGHRS and CDR2 YFSETQ. The length of the CDR3 is 15 residues. Trimming removed 4 bases at V and 9 bases at J, with 20 bases between. This sample was taken from a study of vaccination and CD4 T cells after COVID-19. Study at large: Stimulation of the cells used overlapping spike peptide pools from SARS-CoV-2 and from the common cold coronaviruses HCoV-NL63, HCoV-OC43 and HCoV-229E. In the control cultures, a CEFX pool, an HIV-1 Nef pool, or no peptide was supplied.

Findings of the study overall: The study found that a median roughly 89% of reactive clones in convalescent patients appeared only post-vaccination.

Noted treatment: approximately nine-day PBMC culture with coronavirus spike peptide pools or control peptides (ViraFEST assay). CD4+ T lymphocytes from the unexposed donor were collected before the COVID-19 pandemic (2011-2018). The Oncomine TCR Beta short-read assay was applied to DNA of cultured CD4+ T cells. Genomic DNA extraction was carried out from cultured CD4+ T cells. TCRdb processed the PCR reads anew with MiXCR; each CDR3 protein has one entry. Of over 5,500 distinct CDR3 sequences in the sample, over 50% were seen once. Sequenced input: CD4+ T cells from blood, cultured in vitro. The source of this sequence is a human donor in good health. V usage is TRBV5-1 and J usage is TRBJ2-1; D is perhaps TRBD1 or TRBD2 (6 bases each). CDR3 loop: CASSRDTSGAGEQFF. The CDR3 nucleotides read TGCGCCAGCAGCAGGGACACCTCGGGGGCCGGTGAGCAGTTCTTC.